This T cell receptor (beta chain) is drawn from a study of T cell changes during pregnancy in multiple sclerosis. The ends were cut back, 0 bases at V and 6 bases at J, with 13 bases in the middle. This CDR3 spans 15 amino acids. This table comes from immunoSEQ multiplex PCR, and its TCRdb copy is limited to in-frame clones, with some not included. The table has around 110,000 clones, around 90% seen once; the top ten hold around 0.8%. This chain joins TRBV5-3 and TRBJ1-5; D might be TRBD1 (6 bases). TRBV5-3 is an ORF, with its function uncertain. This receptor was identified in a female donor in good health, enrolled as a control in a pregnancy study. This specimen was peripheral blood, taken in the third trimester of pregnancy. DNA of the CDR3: TGTGCCAGAAGCTTGGAGCGGGGGGCCGGTCAGCCCCAGCATTTT. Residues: CARSLERGAGQPQHF.